This TCR beta chain was captured in a study of shared clonotypes between healthy human individuals. Turning to the study itself: Three CD4 naive, three CD4 memory, two CD8 naive and one CD8 memory plate were used per donor.

This clone appeared a single time. Under the authors' procedure: ImmunoSEQ yielded junction-only sequences lacking quality scores, so filtering differed. Clones were sequenced by immunoSEQ multiplex PCR, and TCRdb holds only the in-frame ones, with some missing. For V, J and clone size, that table is used; D and trimming come from the DNA. The sample comprises just over 2,000,000 clones, roughly 94% of which are singletons, and 0.13% rests with the top ten. Sequences were obtained from naive CD4+ T cells sorted from blood. Noted subset: CD45RA+ positively selected. This clonotype originated in a man between 18 and 29 years old in good health.

The CDR3 region is CASSFTGTSHSYEQYF. The CDR3 nucleotides read TGCGCCAGCAGCTTTACCGGGACTTCCCACTCCTACGAGCAGTACTTC. The chain recombines TRBV5-1 with TRBJ2-7; maybe TRBD2 (6 bases). Trimming took off 2 bases at V and 0 bases at J, with 15 bases between the two ends. The length of the CDR3 is 16 residues. Germline V CDR1 and CDR2: SGHRS, YFSETQ.